Following are 27 T cell receptor beta chains from one sample sequenced in a study of HIV-infected patients and healthy controls. All unsorted peripheral T cells were captured because whole blood was used without fractionation. Reverse transcription used around 500 ng RNA and constant-region primers for alpha and beta. Alpha and beta chain libraries were made separately by chain-specific third strand synthesis with multiplexing indices. Each CDR3 protein gets one entry after TCRdb re-called the 5' RACE reads with MiXCR. The table shows 7,000 to 8,500 distinct CDR3 sequences, with 5% to 6.5% occurring only once. The specimen comprised blood, sampled before antiretroviral therapy. These receptors came from an adult with HIV infection.

Judged by abundance, this clonotype is medium-sized. The CDR3 DNA is TGTGCCAGCAGTAATCGGGGAATCACCGGGGAGCTGTTTTTT. It yields the protein CASSNRGITGELFF. The chain has TRBV5-6 and TRBJ2-2; D perhaps matches TRBD2 (5 bases). The V gene's germline CDR1 is SGHDT and CDR2 YYEEEE. Trimming removed 5 bases from V and 4 bases from J, with 12 bases in between. The CDR3 sequence is 14 residues long.

This clonotype is termed medium-sized. This chain joins TRBV29-1 and TRBJ1-1; TRBD1 matches at 8 bases. This CDR3 is built from 13 residues. Trimming took 7 bases from V and 1 from J; bases not matched to a gene: 5. Germline V lookup: CDR1 SQVTM, CDR2 ANQGSEA. CDR3: CSARGQANTEAFF. The DNA of the CDR3 is TGCAGCGCGAGGGGACAGGCGAACACTGAAGCTTTCTTT.

V is TRBV2 and J is TRBJ1-1; D call uncertain. The V end was cut by 3 bases, the J end by 5 bases, with 13 bases between. The CDR3 covers 14 residues. Germline V gene lookup returns CDR1 SNHLY and CDR2 FYNNEI. The CDR3 reads CASSEARGVTEAFF. CDR3 sequence (DNA): TGTGCCAGCAGTGAGGCTCGGGGAGTGACTGAAGCTTTCTTT.

This clonotype is deemed medium-sized. The chain is built from TRBV27 and TRBJ2-1; the match to TRBD2 covers 10 bases. This CDR3 region has 15 residues. The V gene end was trimmed by 2 bases and the J gene end by 8 bases; junction bases not matched to a gene: 6. Germline CDR1 and CDR2: MNHEY and SMNVEV (reference sequence). CDR3 loop: CASSLPSGGAYEQFF. CDR3 in DNA: TGTGCCAGCAGTTTACCGAGCGGGGGGGCTTATGAGCAGTTCTTC.

This clonotype has ten or more counts. The chain couples TRBV9 to TRBJ2-3, with 11 bases lining up with TRBD1. The germline V gene encodes CDR1 SGDLS and CDR2 YYNGEE. The CDR3 runs to 18 residues. J lost 2 bases, V lost 3 bases, and 11 bases had no gene match. The DNA of the CDR3 is TGTGCCAGCAGCGAGGGACAGGGGGTTCAGCCCAACACAGATACGCAGTATTTT. Encoded protein: CASSEGQGVQPNTDTQYF.

In this sample, this clonotype turned up many times. The genes are TRBV6-6 and TRBJ1-3; a weak D match, TRBD1 (5 bases). V was trimmed by 0 bases and J by 3 bases, leaving 12 bases between them. The CDR3 has 16 residues. In germline, CDR1 is MNHNY, CDR2 SVGAGI (reference sequence). The CDR3, as DNA: TGTGCCAGCAGTTACTCGAGTTTAGGGGTTGGAAACACCATATATTTT. Protein product: CASSYSSLGVGNTIYF.

This clonotype was seen ten or more times. CDR3 protein: CASSQDPSGETGELFF. The CDR3 DNA is TGCGCCAGCAGCCAAGACCCTAGCGGGGAAACCGGGGAGCTGTTTTTT. The chain links TRBV4-3 to TRBJ2-2, with 9 positions matching TRBD2. This CDR3 is 16 amino acids long. The junction had 4 bases not matched to a gene; V was cut back by 0 bases and J by 5 bases. Germline CDR1 and CDR2: LGHNA and YSLEER.

By share, this clonotype ranks as medium-sized. The rearrangement uses TRBV2 and TRBJ2-7; the D is unclear. V was pared by 1 base and J by 6 bases, with 4 bases between. CDR1 and CDR2 from the germline V gene are SNHLY and FYNNEI. This CDR3 spans 11 amino acids. CDR3 residues: CASSEGGEQYF. CDR3 nucleotides: TGTGCCAGCAGTGAAGGCGGCGAGCAGTACTTC.

V usage is TRBV20-1 and J usage is TRBJ2-7; perhaps TRBD2 as D (6 bases). Germline V CDR1 and CDR2: DFQATT, SNEGSKA (reference sequence). This CDR3 spans 11 amino acids. Trimming shortened V by 3 bases and J by 3 bases, and 6 bases separated the two germline ends. The CDR3 DNA follows: TGCAGTGCTAGGGAGGGCTACGAGCAGTACTTC. Its translation is CSAREGYEQYF.

By sample share, this clonotype is medium-sized. The V and J genes are TRBV7-3 and TRBJ2-1; 7 bases are shared with TRBD2. The J segment lost 6 bases and the V segment lost 2 bases, leaving 13 bases of the junction unmatched. Looked up from germline, CDR1 is SGHTA and CDR2 is FQGTGA. The CDR3 covers 17 residues. In DNA, the CDR3 is TGTGCCAGCAGCTTAGCCCCCCCGAGCGGGGCCCCCAATGAGCAGTTCTTC. This codes for CASSLAPPSGAPNEQFF.

This clonotype was counted many times. This chain joins TRBV6-1 and TRBJ1-1; unclear D gene. Trimming pared 0 bases from V and 7 bases from J, leaving 9 bases between. The CDR3 extends over 13 amino acids. CDR1 and CDR2 (germline): MNHNS, SASEGT. CDR3 residues: CASSEAFRVEAFF. In nucleotides, the CDR3 is TGTGCCAGCAGTGAAGCCTTTCGGGTTGAAGCTTTCTTT.

The V and J genes are TRBV13 and TRBJ2-3, with D maybe TRBD2 (7 bases). V was trimmed by 5 bases and J by 7 bases, leaving 22 bases between them. From germline, CDR1 is PRHDT and CDR2 FYEKMQ (reference sequence). This CDR3 has 16 residues. CDR3 sequence reads: CASSPPGPAGANTQYF. DNA of the CDR3: TGTGCCAGCAGCCCCCCTGGACCGGCGGGGGCAAATACGCAGTATTTT.

The table lists this clonotype with many counts. This chain connects TRBV7-9 to TRBJ2-5, with TRBD2 identical over 8 bases. The V and J ends lost 4 bases and 1 base, in that order; junction bases with no gene match: 5. The CDR3 has 15 amino acids. Germline V gives CDR1 SEHNR, CDR2 FQNEAQ (reference sequence). Written as DNA, the CDR3 is TGTGCCAGCAGCTCACCGGGACTAGGCCAAGAGACCCAGTACTTC. As protein: CASSSPGLGQETQYF.

This clonotype was seen repeatedly, ten times or more. V gene TRBV29-1 combines with J gene TRBJ2-5; D possibly corresponds to TRBD1 (6 bases). CDR3 length: 14 amino acids. V was clipped by 6 bases and J by 1 base, with 15 bases between them. Germline CDR1 reads SQVTM; CDR2 reads ANQGSEA. CDR3 sequence (DNA): TGCAGCGTCGCCCGTCGCAGGGGCCAAGAGACCCAGTACTTC. It codes for CSVARRRGQETQYF.

Ten or more counts support this clonotype. The rearrangement joins TRBV7-2 to TRBJ2-4; D is possibly TRBD1 or TRBD2 (5 bases each). The germline V and J ends were trimmed by 5 bases and 8 bases, with 16 bases remaining between them. From germline, CDR1 is SGHTA and CDR2 FQGNSA. The CDR3 totals 14 residues. CDR3 sequence reads: CASSPTPGAHIQYF. As DNA, the CDR3 is TGTGCCAGCAGCCCAACCCCCGGGGCCCACATTCAGTACTTC.

Ten or more counts support this clonotype. This chain connects TRBV20-1 to TRBJ1-2; 8 bases map to TRBD1. The V segment lost 5 bases and the J segment 7 bases; nucleotides outside the gene matches: 3. This CDR3 is built from 11 residues. Germline CDR1 is DFQATT and CDR2 is SNEGSKA (reference sequence). The CDR3 DNA follows: TGCAGTGCTGGACAGGGAGCTGGCTACACCTTC. As protein: CSAGQGAGYTF.

Within the sample, this clonotype is medium-sized. This chain uses TRBV29-1 with TRBJ2-3; no clear D. The V and J ends lost 1 base and 6 bases respectively, with 11 bases between them. This CDR3 is 13 amino acids long. CDR1 is SQVTM and CDR2 is ANQGSEA in the germline V gene. The CDR3 here is CSVEGSTPDTQYF. CDR3 DNA: TGCAGCGTTGAAGGATCTACCCCGGATACGCAGTATTTT.

This clonotype was seen at least ten times. The rearrangement links TRBV5-6 to TRBJ2-3; 8 bases are a match to TRBD2. The CDR3 contains 16 residues. V lost 0 bases and J lost 2; bases outside the gene matches: 5. Germline V gives CDR1 SGHDT, CDR2 YYEEEE. The CDR3 is CASSLVRGGFTDTQYF. The CDR3 region has the DNA TGTGCCAGCAGCTTGGTACGGGGGGGTTTCACAGATACGCAGTATTTT.

In its sample, this clonotype ranks as medium-sized. A junction boundary mismatches the germline segment, possibly from a read error. The chain recombines TRBV29-1 with TRBJ2-3, with D possibly being TRBD1 (6 bases). The length of the CDR3 is 13 residues. The V gene's germline CDR1 is SQVTM and CDR2 ANQGSEA. The CDR3 DNA sequence: TGCAGCGTAGAAGACAGGAGCACAGATACGCAGTATTTT. Translation: CSVEDRSTDTQYF.

This clonotype was found many times. This chain connects TRBV10-3 to TRBJ1-4, with D perhaps matching TRBD1 (5 bases). Between the trimmed V and J ends, which lost 6 bases and 8 bases, there was a span of 13 bases. Germline V gene lookup returns CDR1 ENHRY and CDR2 SYGVKD. The CDR3 is 13 residues long. Written as DNA, the CDR3 is TGTGCCATCAGCCGAGGGACGGGGGAAAAACTGTTTTTT. Its protein is CAISRGTGEKLFF.

In its sample, this clonotype ranks as medium-sized. This chain uses TRBV29-1 with TRBJ1-5, with unresolved D. With 5 bases removed from V and 4 bases from J, the gap between germline ends came to 15 bases. This CDR3 contains 14 residues. Germline V gene lookup returns CDR1 SQVTM and CDR2 ANQGSEA. This CDR3 reads CSVITGSSNQPQHF. DNA for the CDR3: TGCAGCGTTATAACCGGGTCCTCAAATCAGCCCCAGCATTTT.

This clonotype was recorded at least ten times. The chain's CDR3 is CASREGVSGANVLTF. The CDR3 DNA reads as TGTGCCAGCAGGGAAGGGGTTTCTGGGGCCAACGTCCTGACTTTC. This rearrangement joins TRBV6-5 to TRBJ2-6, with TRBD1 as a possible D gene (5 bases). CDR3 size: 15 residues. V was pared by 6 bases and J by 1 base, with 10 bases between. Germline V gives CDR1 MNHEY, CDR2 SVGAGI.

This clonotype has at least ten counts. V is TRBV7-6 and J is TRBJ1-6; TRBD1 might be the D (5 bases). The CDR3 is made up of 17 amino acids. V was trimmed by 4 bases and J by 1 base, leaving 14 bases between them. The germline V gene encodes CDR1 SGHVS and CDR2 FNYEAQ. In nucleotides, the CDR3 is TGTGCCAGCAGCTCACCAGCGGAGGGGTCCTATAATTCACCCCTCCACTTT. This sequence encodes CASSSPAEGSYNSPLHF.

This clonotype was detected a few times. The chain uses TRBV5-1 and TRBJ2-1; D might be TRBD1 (5 bases). The V and J ends lost 1 base and 4 bases respectively, with 6 bases between them. In germline, CDR1 is SGHRS, CDR2 YFSETQ. This CDR3 has 13 amino acids. CDR3 sequence reads: CASSLTGYNEQFF. The CDR3 DNA sequence: TGCGCCAGCAGCTTGACAGGTTACAATGAGCAGTTCTTC.

This clonotype was observed many times. J is TRBJ2-3 and V is TRBV2; the D gene is possibly TRBD1 (6 bases). CDR1 and CDR2 (germline): SNHLY, FYNNEI. The CDR3 is made up of 13 amino acids. Trimming shortened V by 6 bases and J by 1 base, and 8 bases separated the two germline ends. In nucleotides, the CDR3 is TGTGCCAGCAGGGGACACCGCACAGATACGCAGTATTTT. Its translation is CASRGHRTDTQYF.

This clonotype is medium-sized in the sample. This chain uses TRBV4-1 with TRBJ1-1; 9 bases agree with TRBD1. The CDR3 extends over 17 amino acids. Trimming took 3 bases from V and 1 from J; bases not matched to a gene: 9. The germline gives CDR1 MGHRA, CDR2 YSYEKL. The CDR3 loop reads CASSHRVGTGKNTEAFF. The CDR3 bases are TGCGCCAGCAGCCATCGGGTCGGGACAGGGAAGAACACTGAAGCTTTCTTT.

This clonotype was seen at least ten times. The chain combines TRBV7-9 with TRBJ2-5, with no clear D. CDR1 and CDR2 (germline): SEHNR, FQNEAQ (reference sequence). The CDR3 totals 14 residues. Trimming stripped 0 bases from V and 5 bases from J, with 10 bases between. This chain's CDR3 is CASSLAGSKETQYF. CDR3 nucleotides: TGTGCCAGCAGCTTAGCGGGTTCGAAGGAGACCCAGTACTTC. Together with reference TRBV7-9 and TRBJ2-5, the CDR3 gives the full variable domain: DTGVSQNPRHKITKRGQNVTFRCDPISEHNRLYWYRQTLGQGPEFLTYFQNEAQLEKSRLLSDRFSAERPKGSFSTLEIQRTEQGDSAMYLCASSLAGSKETQYFGPGTRLLVL.